The rows below give T cell receptor beta chains drawn from one sample of a study of blood T cell repertoires in COVID-19. Data came from immunoSEQ multiplex PCR; TCRdb stores just in-frame clones and leaves some out. The data contain around 120,000 clones, 65% to 85% of them singletons. The sample was peripheral blood. The receptors shown here come from a man between 65 and 85 years old with acute or convalescent COVID-19. CDR3s include the opening cysteine and the closing phenylalanine or tryptophan. A D gene is named only where the DNA matches it firmly. The size entry is marked missing in some rows and otherwise reads once, few, many or a size class.

size: NA
D: NA
V: TRBV10-1
J: TRBJ2-7
CDR3: CASSDASVSYEQYF
DNA: TGCGCCAGCAGTGACGCCTCGGTGTCCTACGAGCAGTACTTC

size: NA
D: TRBD1
V: TRBV5-8
J: TRBJ1-4
CDR3: CASSLTQGGEKLFF
DNA: TGTGCCAGCAGCTTGACACAGGGGGGGGAAAAACTGTTTTTT

size: NA
D: NA
V: TRBV27
J: TRBJ2-2
CDR3: CASSLKVTRGSGELFF
DNA: TGTGCCAGCAGTTTAAAGGTCACTAGAGGGTCCGGGGAGCTGTTTTTT

size: NA
D: NA
V: TRBV6-5
J: TRBJ2-1
CDR3: CASSYSPGQNEQFF
DNA: TGTGCCAGCAGTTACTCTCCTGGACAAAATGAGCAGTTCTTC

size: many
D: NA
V: TRBV7-8
J: TRBJ1-1
CDR3: CASSHGMGNTEAFF
DNA: TGTGCCAGCAGCCACGGGATGGGAAACACTGAAGCTTTCTTT

size: NA
D: NA
V: TRBV10-3
J: TRBJ2-3
CDR3: CAIKGSEYSTDTQYF
DNA: TGTGCCATCAAGGGTAGCGAATATAGCACAGATACGCAGTATTTT

size: once
D: TRBD2
V: TRBV10-3
J: TRBJ2-3
CDR3: CAISEQRGSSDTQYF
DNA: TGTGCCATCAGTGAGCAGCGGGGTAGTTCAGATACGCAGTATTTT

size: few
D: TRBD1
V: TRBV5-1
J: TRBJ2-2
CDR3: CASSWGTAITNTGELFF
DNA: TGCGCCAGCAGCTGGGGGACAGCGATTACGAACACCGGGGAGCTGTTTTTT

size: NA
D: NA
V: TRBV29-1
J: TRBJ1-5
CDR3: CSVVPNQPQHF
DNA: TGCAGCGTTGTTCCTAATCAGCCCCAGCATTTT

size: NA
D: TRBD2
V: TRBV7-6
J: TRBJ2-1
CDR3: CASALAGGLNEQFF
DNA: TGTGCCAGCGCCCTAGCGGGGGGGCTCAATGAGCAGTTCTTC

size: NA
D: TRBD1
V: TRBV18
J: TRBJ1-2
CDR3: CASSPPGTGEGVSYGYTF
DNA: TGTGCCAGCTCACCACCTGGGACAGGGGAAGGGGTTAGCTATGGCTACACCTTC

size: NA
D: TRBD2
V: TRBV4-1
J: TRBJ2-1
CDR3: CASSQGGGTRGYNEQFF
DNA: TGCGCCAGCAGCCAAGGGGGCGGGACTAGGGGATACAATGAGCAGTTCTTC

size: NA
D: NA
V: TRBV7-8
J: TRBJ2-2
CDR3: CASILSGWTGELFF
DNA: TGTGCCAGCATCCTATCAGGGTGGACCGGGGAGCTGTTTTTT

size: NA
D: NA
V: TRBV11-3
J: TRBJ2-1
CDR3: CASSLGGGTEQFF
DNA: TGTGCCAGCAGCTTAGGTGGGGGCACTGAGCAGTTCTTC

size: few
D: NA
V: TRBV10-2
J: TRBJ2-5
CDR3: CASSEFRGRETQYF
DNA: TGCGCCAGCAGTGAGTTCAGGGGAAGGGAGACCCAGTACTTC